This T cell receptor (beta chain) derives from a study of blood T cell repertoires in COVID-19. The overall study: Spain, Italy and the United States supplied samples that represented acute and convalescent COVID-19. T cells, B-cell-depleted T cells, or PBMCs provided the cDNA or gDNA that served as material.

In the original analysis: From reference gene primer amplification, estimates of nucleated cell counts were derived. Data came from immunoSEQ multiplex PCR; TCRdb stores just in-frame clones and leaves some out. That table gives V, J and clone size, and the DNA gave D and trimming. The sample has roughly 350,000 clones; approximately 89% are singletons. In this sample, this clone turned up a few times. CDR1 and CDR2 (germline): SNHLY, FYNNEI. The CDR3 has 15 amino acids. The germline V and J ends were trimmed by 4 bases and 2 bases, with 12 bases remaining between them. A Seattle source enrolled patients during active infection and followed them longitudinally.

The genes are TRBV2 and TRBJ1-5; the D gene is possibly TRBD1 (5 bases). The clonotype was recovered from a woman between 25 and 40 years old with COVID-19, enrolled during active disease. Sequencing input: peripheral blood. The CDR3 sequence: CASSALDSGNQPQHF. CDR3 coding DNA: TGTGCCAGCAGTGCCCTCGACAGTGGCAATCAGCCCCAGCATTTT.